This T cell receptor (beta chain) was identified during a study of cytomegalovirus exposure and HLA in healthy donors. Study-wide background: There were around 390 genotyped donors. Of these, about 81% fell in the genetic ancestry cluster associated with self-reported Caucasian donors. Findings of the study overall: Many donors carried some public TCRs, although rarity characterized most TCR sequences. According to the study, 160 or so TCR beta chains were cytomegalovirus-associated.

In the PCR, 60 Vbeta and 13 Jbeta primers were used. Original methodology: There were tens of millions of unique TCR beta chains by a later count, and around 10 million of them were shared. Clones were read by immunoSEQ multiplex PCR, and TCRdb kept only the in-frame ones, dropping some. The D gene and trimming were derived from the DNA, and the V and J assignments and clone size from that table. Of about 130,000 clones in the sample, approximately 71% were seen once. Germline loops: CDR1 SGHRS, CDR2 YFSETQ. J gave up 5 bases and V 3 bases, and 8 bases lay outside the gene matches. The CDR3 loop spans 15 amino acids. Remarks on this clone: The antigen remains unidentified.

The sequenced sample consisted of PBMCs. This TCR was sampled from a woman aged 45-60 years in good health and CMV-seronegative. The chain joins TRBV5-1 to TRBJ2-1; 7 bases map to TRBD2. The CDR3 protein is CASSSDGRENNEQFF. CDR3 DNA sequence: TGCGCCAGCAGCTCGGACGGGCGGGAGAACAATGAGCAGTTCTTC.